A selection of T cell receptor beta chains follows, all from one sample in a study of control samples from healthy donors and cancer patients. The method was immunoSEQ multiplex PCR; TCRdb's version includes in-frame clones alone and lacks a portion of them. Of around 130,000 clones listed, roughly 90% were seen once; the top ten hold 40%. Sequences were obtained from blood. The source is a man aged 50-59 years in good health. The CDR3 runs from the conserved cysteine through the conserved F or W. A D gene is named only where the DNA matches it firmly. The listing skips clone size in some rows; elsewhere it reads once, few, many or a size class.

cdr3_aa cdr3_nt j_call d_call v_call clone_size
CASSSGGGMNTEAFF TGTGCCAGCAGCTCAGGGGGGGGGATGAACACTGAAGCTTTCTTT TRBJ1-1 TRBD1 TRBV28 .
CASSDDRIGGSNGYTF TGTGCCAGCAGTGATGATCGTATCGGGGGGTCGAATGGCTACACCTTC TRBJ1-2 . TRBV25-1 .
CASSDPRTGASQPQHF TGTGCCAGCAGTGACCCTCGGACAGGGGCAAGTCAGCCCCAGCATTTT TRBJ1-5 TRBD1 TRBV2 .
CSVEDRGRENGYTF TGCAGCGTTGAAGACAGGGGGCGAGAGAATGGCTACACCTTC TRBJ1-2 TRBD1 TRBV29-1 .
CASSLPGQGLGETQYF TGCGCCAGCAGCTTACCGGGACAGGGGTTGGGAGAGACCCAGTACTTC TRBJ2-5 TRBD1 TRBV5-1 .
CASSLQGSTEAFF TGTGCCAGCAGTCTACAGGGGAGCACTGAAGCTTTCTTT TRBJ1-1 TRBD1 TRBV6-5 .
CASSLVQTQYGYTF TGTGCCAGCAGCTTAGTACAGACGCAATATGGCTACACCTTC TRBJ1-2 . TRBV7-8 .
CASSLGGGFNRDRLFF TGTGCCAGCAGTTTAGGGGGTGGGTTTAATCGGGATAGACTGTTTTTT TRBJ1-4 . TRBV28 .
CASSKGADQPQHF TGTGCCAGCAGCAAGGGGGCGGATCAGCCCCAGCATTTT TRBJ1-5 TRBD1 TRBV11-2 .
CSVTTGRGNQPQHF TGCAGCGTAACCACAGGGAGGGGAAATCAGCCCCAGCATTTT TRBJ1-5 . TRBV29-1 once
CASSSGFMNTEAFF TGCGCCAGCAGCTCGGGGTTTATGAACACTGAAGCTTTCTTT TRBJ1-1 . TRBV5-1 .
CASSEGGTSGNTIYF TGTGCCAGCAGCGAAGGGGGGACCTCTGGAAACACCATATATTTT TRBJ1-3 . TRBV5-5 .
CASSIEGQGTQPQHF TGTGCCAGTAGTATAGAAGGGCAGGGGACTCAGCCCCAGCATTTT TRBJ1-5 . TRBV19 .
CASNKGLVVDTEAFF TGTGCCAGCAACAAGGGTCTCGTGGTTGACACTGAAGCTTTCTTT TRBJ1-1 . TRBV6-5 .
CASSGGVEAFF TGTGCCAGCTCAGGGGGCGTTGAAGCTTTCTTT TRBJ1-1 TRBD1 TRBV6-5 .
CASSLNRGMNTEAFF TGTGCCAGCAGCCTTAACAGGGGAATGAACACTGAAGCTTTCTTT TRBJ1-1 TRBD1 TRBV9 once
CASSEGTVYYGYTF TGTGCCAGCAGTGAAGGGACGGTCTATTATGGCTACACCTTC TRBJ1-2 . TRBV2 .
CASSISGGAGTGELFF TGTGCCAGTAGTATAAGCGGGGGGGCCGGTACCGGGGAGCTGTTTTTT TRBJ2-2 TRBD2 TRBV19 .
CASSEDSYTDTQYF TGTGCCAGCTCCGAGGACAGTTACACAGATACGCAGTATTTT TRBJ2-3 . TRBV18 .
CASSLQGKNSPLHF TGTGCCAGCAGTTTACAGGGGAAAAATTCACCCCTCCACTTT TRBJ1-6 . TRBV27 .
CASSTGGYGYTF TGTGCCAGCAGTACAGGGGGCTATGGCTACACCTTC TRBJ1-2 TRBD1 TRBV12-3/TRBV12-4 .
CSVAGRGATDTQYF TGCAGCGTTGCGGGGAGGGGGGCCACAGATACGCAGTATTTT TRBJ2-3 . TRBV29-1 .
CAISGDRIAKNIQYF TGTGCCATCAGTGGGGACAGGATAGCCAAAAACATTCAGTACTTC TRBJ2-4 TRBD1 TRBV10-3 .
CASTPGETQYF TGTGCCAGCACCCCCGGGGAGACCCAGTACTTC TRBJ2-5 . TRBV12-3/TRBV12-4 .
CASSPITNTEAFF TGCGCCAGCAGCCCTATTACGAACACTGAAGCTTTCTTT TRBJ1-1 . TRBV5-1 .
CATSREGPGEQYF TGTGCCACCAGCAGAGAGGGGCCCGGCGAGCAGTACTTC TRBJ2-7 . TRBV15 .
CAWSVRGFLDNEQFF TGTGCCTGGAGTGTACGGGGATTTTTGGACAATGAGCAGTTCTTC TRBJ2-1 . TRBV30 .
CSVAQGVGYTF TGCAGCGTTGCACAGGGAGTCGGCTACACCTTC TRBJ1-2 . TRBV29-1 .
CASSRTSGGRFTSYEQYF TGTGCCAGCAGTCGGACTAGCGGGGGCCGTTTTACTTCCTACGAGCAGTACTTC TRBJ2-7 TRBD2 TRBV6-6 .
CASSRRSATNEKLFF TGTGCCAGCTCACGACGGAGTGCAACTAATGAAAAACTGTTTTTT TRBJ1-4 . TRBV18 .
CASPRGLYTGELFF TGTGCCAGCCCCAGGGGGCTGTACACCGGGGAGCTGTTTTTT TRBJ2-2 TRBD1 TRBV6-4 .
CATSDESQGVNEKLFF TGTGCCACCAGTGACGAGTCACAGGGGGTTAATGAAAAACTGTTTTTT TRBJ1-4 TRBD1 TRBV24-1 .
CASSLEQVNYGYTF TGTGCCAGCAGCTTAGAACAGGTCAACTATGGCTACACCTTC TRBJ1-2 . TRBV7-9 .
CASSERGFSTDTQYF TGTGCCAGCAGTGAAAGGGGTTTTAGCACAGATACGCAGTATTTT TRBJ2-3 . TRBV25-1 .
CASSQYRGPRNEQFF TGTGCCAGCAGCCAATACAGGGGGCCCAGGAATGAGCAGTTCTTC TRBJ2-1 TRBD1 TRBV7-8 .
CASKEGAWYGYTF TGTGCCAGCAAAGAGGGGGCGTGGTATGGCTACACCTTC TRBJ1-2 TRBD1 TRBV6-5 .
CAWSPDGSYEQYF TGTGCCTGGAGTCCGGACGGTTCCTACGAGCAGTACTTC TRBJ2-7 . TRBV30 .
CASSSAGLGSNEQFF TGTGCCAGCAGCTCCGCGGGACTAGGGAGCAATGAGCAGTTCTTC TRBJ2-1 TRBD2 TRBV11-3 .
CASSMSNEQFF TGTGCCAGTAGTATGAGTAATGAGCAGTTCTTC TRBJ2-1 . TRBV19 .
CATSIGPYNEQFF TGTGCCACCAGCATAGGACCCTACAATGAGCAGTTCTTC TRBJ2-1 . TRBV15 .
CASSLVGVKDTEAFF TGTGCCAGCAGCTTAGTGGGTGTTAAGGACACTGAAGCTTTCTTT TRBJ1-1 . TRBV7-8 .
CASAAGANYGYTF TGTGCTAGCGCCGCCGGGGCCAACTATGGCTACACCTTC TRBJ1-2 . TRBV27 .
CAWAGKEAFF TGTGCCTGGGCGGGTAAGGAAGCTTTCTTT TRBJ1-1 . TRBV30 .
CASSVYRGLRTEAFF TGTGCCAGCAGCGTCTACAGGGGGCTAAGGACTGAAGCTTTCTTT TRBJ1-1 TRBD1 TRBV7-2 .
CASRTGLAVGFVETQYF TGCGCCAGCAGAACCGGACTAGCGGTCGGATTCGTTGAGACCCAGTACTTC TRBJ2-5 TRBD2 TRBV5-1 .
CATSDGSGGQPQHF TGTGCCACCAGTGATGGGTCGGGGGGTCAGCCCCAGCATTTT TRBJ1-5 . TRBV24-1 .
CASSLGQGVVLTDGYTF TGTGCCAGCAGTTTGGGACAGGGGGTGGTTCTTACGGATGGCTACACCTTC TRBJ1-2 TRBD1 TRBV27 .
CASMSTMSGGPSYEQYF TGTGCCAGCATGTCAACTATGAGCGGGGGCCCCTCCTACGAGCAGTACTTC TRBJ2-7 TRBD2 TRBV2 .